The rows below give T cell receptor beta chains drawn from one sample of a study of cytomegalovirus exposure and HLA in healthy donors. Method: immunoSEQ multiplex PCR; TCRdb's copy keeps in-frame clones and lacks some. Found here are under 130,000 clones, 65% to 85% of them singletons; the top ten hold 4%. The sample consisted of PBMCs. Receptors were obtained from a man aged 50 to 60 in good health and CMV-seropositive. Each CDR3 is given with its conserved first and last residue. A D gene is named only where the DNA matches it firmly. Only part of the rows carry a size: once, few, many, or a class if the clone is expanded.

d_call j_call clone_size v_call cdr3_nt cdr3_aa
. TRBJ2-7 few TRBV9 TGTGCCAGCAGCGTAGCTGGGCAGGGATTTAACGAGCAGTACTTC CASSVAGQGFNEQYF
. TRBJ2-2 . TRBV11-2 TGTGCCAGTACGTTAGGGGGAAACACCGGGGAGCTGTTTTTT CASTLGGNTGELFF
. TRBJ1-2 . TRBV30 TGTGCACGGACGCCCGGGGGAGGTAACTATGGCTACACCTTC CARTPGGGNYGYTF
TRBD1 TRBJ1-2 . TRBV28 TGTGCCAGCAGTTCGGGACAGGGGAACTATGGCTACACCTTC CASSSGQGNYGYTF
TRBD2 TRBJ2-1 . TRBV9 TGTGCCAGCAGCTTAGAAGGACTAGCGGGTGACTACAATGAGCAGTTCTTC CASSLEGLAGDYNEQFF
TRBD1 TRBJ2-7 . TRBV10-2 TGCGCCAGTACCGGGACAGGGGTTTCCTACGAGCAGTACTTC CASTGTGVSYEQYF
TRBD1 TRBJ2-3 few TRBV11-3 TGTGCCAGCAGCTCTGGACAGGGAGAGGCAGATACGCAGTATTTT CASSSGQGEADTQYF
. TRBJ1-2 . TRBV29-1 TGCAGCGTCGTGACAGGCTATGGCTACACCTTC CSVVTGYGYTF
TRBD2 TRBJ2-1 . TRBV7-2 TGTGCCAGCAGCTCAGGACTAGCGGGGTACAATGAGCAGTTCTTC CASSSGLAGYNEQFF
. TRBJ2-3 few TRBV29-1 TGCAGCGTTGAAGACAGGTGGGGCAACCGAGGAAGCACAGATACGCAGTATTTT CSVEDRWGNRGSTDTQYF